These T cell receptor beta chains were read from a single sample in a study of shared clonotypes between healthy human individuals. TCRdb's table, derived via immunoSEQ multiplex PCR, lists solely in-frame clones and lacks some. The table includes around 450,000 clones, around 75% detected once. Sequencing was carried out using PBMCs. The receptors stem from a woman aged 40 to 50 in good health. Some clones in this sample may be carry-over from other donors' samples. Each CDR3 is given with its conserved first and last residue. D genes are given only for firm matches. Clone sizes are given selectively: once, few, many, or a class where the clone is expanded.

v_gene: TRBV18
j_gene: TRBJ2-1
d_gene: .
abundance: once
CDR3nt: TGTGCCAGCTCACCATCGCAGGGAGTGGGCAATGAGCAGTTCTTC
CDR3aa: CASSPSQGVGNEQFF

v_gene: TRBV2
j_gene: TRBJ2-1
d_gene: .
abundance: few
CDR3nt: TGTGCCAGCAGTGAGTCTAGCTCCTACAATGAGCAGTTCTTC
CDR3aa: CASSESSSYNEQFF

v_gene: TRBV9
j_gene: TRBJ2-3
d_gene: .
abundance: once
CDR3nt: TGTGCCAGCAGCGTAGGAGGGGCGGAAGATACGCAGTATTTT
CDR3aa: CASSVGGAEDTQYF

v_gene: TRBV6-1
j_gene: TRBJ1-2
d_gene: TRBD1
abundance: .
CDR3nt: TGTGCCAGCAGCGAGGGACAGGTTATTGACTATGGCTACACCTTC
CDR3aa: CASSEGQVIDYGYTF

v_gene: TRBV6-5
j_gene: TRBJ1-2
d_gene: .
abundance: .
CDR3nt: TGTGCCAGCTCAGACAGCTCCTATGGCTACACCTTC
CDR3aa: CASSDSSYGYTF

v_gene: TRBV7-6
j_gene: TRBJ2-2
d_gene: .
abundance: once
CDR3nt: TGTGCCAGCAGCTTGAGAAACACCGGGGAGCTGTTTTTT
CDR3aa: CASSLRNTGELFF

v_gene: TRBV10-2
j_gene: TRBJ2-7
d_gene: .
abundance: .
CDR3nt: TGCGCCAGCAGTGAGTCCGGGACCTCCTACGAGCAGTACTTC
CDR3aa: CASSESGTSYEQYF

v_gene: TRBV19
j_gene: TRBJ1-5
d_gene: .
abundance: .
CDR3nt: TGTGCCAGTAGTCCAGAGGTAGGTTGGAATCAGCCCCAGCATTTT
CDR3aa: CASSPEVGWNQPQHF

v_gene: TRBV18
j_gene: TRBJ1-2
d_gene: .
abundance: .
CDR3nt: TGTGCCAGCTCGCGACTAGATCGTATGTATGGCTACACCTTC
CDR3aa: CASSRLDRMYGYTF

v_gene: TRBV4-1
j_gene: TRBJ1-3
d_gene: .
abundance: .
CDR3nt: TGCGCCAGCAGCCAAGGTGGTGGCAGGGCCTCTGGAAACACCATATATTTT
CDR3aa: CASSQGGGRASGNTIYF

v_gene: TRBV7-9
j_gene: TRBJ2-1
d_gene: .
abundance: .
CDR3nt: TGTGCCAGCAGCTTAGCCGACTCCTACAATGAGCAGTTCTTC
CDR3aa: CASSLADSYNEQFF

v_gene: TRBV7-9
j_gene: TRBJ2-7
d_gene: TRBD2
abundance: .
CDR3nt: TGTGCCAGCAGCCCGGGACTAGCGGCCTACGAGCAGTACTTC
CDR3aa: CASSPGLAAYEQYF

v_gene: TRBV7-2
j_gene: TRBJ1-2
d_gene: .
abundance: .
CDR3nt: TGTGCCAGCAGCCCGGACAGAGCTAACTATGGCTACACCTTC
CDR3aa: CASSPDRANYGYTF

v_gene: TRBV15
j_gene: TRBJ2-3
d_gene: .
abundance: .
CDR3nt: TGTGCCACCAGCAGAGGAAGGGGCAGGGAAACAGATACGCAGTATTTT
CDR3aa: CATSRGRGRETDTQYF

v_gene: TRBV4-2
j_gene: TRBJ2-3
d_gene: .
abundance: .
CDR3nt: TGTGCCAGCAGCCAAGAGGAACAGGGCGATCGCACAGATACGCAGTATTTT
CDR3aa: CASSQEEQGDRTDTQYF

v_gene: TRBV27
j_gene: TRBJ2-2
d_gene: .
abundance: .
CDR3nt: TGTGCCAGCAGTTCTAGCGCCGGGGAGCTGTTTTTT
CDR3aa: CASSSSAGELFF

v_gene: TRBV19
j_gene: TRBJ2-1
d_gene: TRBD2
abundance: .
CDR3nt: TGTGCCAGTAGTATAAGGCTAGCGGGACGCTCCTACAATGAGCAGTTCTTC
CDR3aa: CASSIRLAGRSYNEQFF

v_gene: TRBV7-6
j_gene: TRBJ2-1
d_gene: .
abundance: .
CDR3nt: TGTGCCAGCAGCTTAGTGGATCAGTTCGGGAATGAGCAGTTCTTC
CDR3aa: CASSLVDQFGNEQFF

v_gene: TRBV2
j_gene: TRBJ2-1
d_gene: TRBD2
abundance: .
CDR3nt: TGTGCCAGCAGTGAAGGTGGTAGCGGGAACTACAATGAGCAGTTCTTC
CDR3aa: CASSEGGSGNYNEQFF

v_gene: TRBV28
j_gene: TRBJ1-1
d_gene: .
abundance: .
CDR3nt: TGTGCCAGCAGCCCATACCGGGGGGGGGCCACTGAAGCTTTCTTT
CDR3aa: CASSPYRGGATEAFF

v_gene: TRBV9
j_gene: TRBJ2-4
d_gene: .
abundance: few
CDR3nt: TGTGCCAGCAGCGTAGCTGCGGGCGGCAAAAACATTCAGTACTTC
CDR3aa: CASSVAAGGKNIQYF

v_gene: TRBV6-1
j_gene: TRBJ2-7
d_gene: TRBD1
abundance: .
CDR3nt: TGTGCCAGCAGATCGACAGGGGACAACGAGCAGTACTTC
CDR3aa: CASRSTGDNEQYF

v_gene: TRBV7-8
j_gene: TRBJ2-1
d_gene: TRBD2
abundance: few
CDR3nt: TGTGCCAGCAGCCCTCCCGGGGGGACGGGGAATGAGCAGTTCTTC
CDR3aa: CASSPPGGTGNEQFF

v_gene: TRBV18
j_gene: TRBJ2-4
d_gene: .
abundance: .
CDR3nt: TGTGCCAGCTCACCACCGGACAGCCCAGAGATTCAGTACTTC
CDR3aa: CASSPPDSPEIQYF

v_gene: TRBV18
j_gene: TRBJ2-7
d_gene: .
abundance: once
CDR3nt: TGTGCCAGCTCACCTCCTACTCGATTAACGTGGGAGCAGTACTTC
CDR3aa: CASSPPTRLTWEQYF

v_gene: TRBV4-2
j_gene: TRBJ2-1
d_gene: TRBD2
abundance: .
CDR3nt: TGTGCCAGCAGCCCCGGGACTATCAATGAGCAGTTCTTC
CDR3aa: CASSPGTINEQFF

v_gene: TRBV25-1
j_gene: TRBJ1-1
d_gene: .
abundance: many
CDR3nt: TGTGCCAGCAGTGAGGGGGCGGGGGGAGTCACTGAAGCTTTCTTT
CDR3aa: CASSEGAGGVTEAFF

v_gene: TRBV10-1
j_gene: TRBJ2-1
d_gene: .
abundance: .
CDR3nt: TGCGCCAGCAGTGTTGGGAGGCCATCCTACAATGAGCAGTTCTTC
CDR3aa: CASSVGRPSYNEQFF

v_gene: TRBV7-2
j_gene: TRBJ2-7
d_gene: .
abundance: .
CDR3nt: TGTGCCAGCAGCGGACCAGGACGGCGTCAGTACTTC
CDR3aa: CASSGPGRRQYF

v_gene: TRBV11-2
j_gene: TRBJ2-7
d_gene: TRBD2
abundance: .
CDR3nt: TGTGCCAGCAGCCACCTAGCGGGAGGATCATACGAGCAGTACTTC
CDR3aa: CASSHLAGGSYEQYF

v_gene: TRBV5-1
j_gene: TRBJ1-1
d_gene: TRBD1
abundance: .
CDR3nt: TGCGCCAGCAGCTTGGGCTCAACAGGGGGAACTGAAGCTTTCTTT
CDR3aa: CASSLGSTGGTEAFF

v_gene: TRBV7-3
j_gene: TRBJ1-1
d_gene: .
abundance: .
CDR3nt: TGTGCCAGCAGCTTACAGGGCCCCCATGAAGCTTTCTTT
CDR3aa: CASSLQGPHEAFF

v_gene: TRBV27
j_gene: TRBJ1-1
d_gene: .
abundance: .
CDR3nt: TGTGCCAGCAGTTCCCTCCAGGGAGGGAACACTGAAGCTTTCTTT
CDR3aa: CASSSLQGGNTEAFF

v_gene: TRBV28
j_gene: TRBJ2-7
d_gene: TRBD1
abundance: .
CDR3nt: TGTGCCAGCCGACCCGGGACAGACTACAAGCAGTACTTC
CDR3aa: CASRPGTDYKQYF

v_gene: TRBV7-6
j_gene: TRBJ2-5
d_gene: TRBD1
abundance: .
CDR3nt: TGTGCCAGCAGCTTATCCACAGGGGGAGAGACCCAGTACTTC
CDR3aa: CASSLSTGGETQYF

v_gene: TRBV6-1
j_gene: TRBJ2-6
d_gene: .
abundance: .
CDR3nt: TGTGCCAGCACCTACAGCTCTGGGGCCAACGTCCTGACTTTC
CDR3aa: CASTYSSGANVLTF

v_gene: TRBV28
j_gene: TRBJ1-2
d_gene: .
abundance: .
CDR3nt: TGTGCCAGCAGTTTAGCAGGCCGAGTCTATGGCTACACCTTC
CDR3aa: CASSLAGRVYGYTF

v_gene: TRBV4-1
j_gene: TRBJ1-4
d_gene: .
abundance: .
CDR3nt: TGCGCCAGCAGCCGGTTCCTTCTTGCAACTAATGAAAAACTGTTTTTT
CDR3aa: CASSRFLLATNEKLFF

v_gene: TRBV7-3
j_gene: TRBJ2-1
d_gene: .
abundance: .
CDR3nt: TGTGCCAGCAGCTTAACGTTTGGTAGCGGCAATGAGCAGTTCTTC
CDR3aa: CASSLTFGSGNEQFF

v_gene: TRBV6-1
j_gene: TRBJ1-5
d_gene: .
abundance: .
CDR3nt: TGTGCCAGCAGTGAAGGTTGGAATCAGCCCCAGCATTTT
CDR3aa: CASSEGWNQPQHF

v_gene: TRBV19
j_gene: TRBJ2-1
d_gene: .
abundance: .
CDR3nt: TGTGCCAGTAAGCAGAGGGACCACAATGAGCAGTTCTTC
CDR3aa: CASKQRDHNEQFF

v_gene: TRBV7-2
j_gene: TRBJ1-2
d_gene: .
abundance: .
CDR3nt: TGTGCCAGCAGCTTAAAATCCGCGGGGGTGGGAGGCTACACCTTC
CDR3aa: CASSLKSAGVGGYTF

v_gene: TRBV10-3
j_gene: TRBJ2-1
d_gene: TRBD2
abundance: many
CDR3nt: TGTGCCAGCAGTTACAGGCGGGAGGTTCCCAATGAGCAGTTCTTC
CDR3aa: CASSYRREVPNEQFF

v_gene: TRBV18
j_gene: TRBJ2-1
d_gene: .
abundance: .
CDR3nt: TGTGCCAGCTCCGTCGGCGCCCCTCCCTACAATGAGCAGTTCTTC
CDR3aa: CASSVGAPPYNEQFF

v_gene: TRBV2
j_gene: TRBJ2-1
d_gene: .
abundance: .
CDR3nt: TGTGCCAGCAGTCGGACCTCCGGGAATGAGCAGTTCTTC
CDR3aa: CASSRTSGNEQFF

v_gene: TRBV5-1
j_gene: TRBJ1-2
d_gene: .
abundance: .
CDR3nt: TGCGCCAGCAGCTTGGACGCAGAGGGCTACACCTTC
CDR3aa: CASSLDAEGYTF

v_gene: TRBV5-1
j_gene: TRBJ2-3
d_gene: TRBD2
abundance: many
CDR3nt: TGCGCCAGCAGCTTGGGACTAGCGGGAGGCACAGATACGCAGTATTTT
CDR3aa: CASSLGLAGGTDTQYF

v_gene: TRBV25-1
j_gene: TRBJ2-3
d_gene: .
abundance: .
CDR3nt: TGTGCCAGCAGTGACGCTCGGTCAGATACGCAGTATTTT
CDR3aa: CASSDARSDTQYF

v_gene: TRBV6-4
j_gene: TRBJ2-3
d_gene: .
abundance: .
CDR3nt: TGTGCCAGCAGTGACGGTCTGGGGTATACGCAGTATTTT
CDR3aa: CASSDGLGYTQYF

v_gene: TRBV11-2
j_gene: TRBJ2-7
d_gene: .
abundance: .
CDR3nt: TGCGCCAGCAGTTCACGATCCAGGGGCCCCTACGAGCAGTACTTC
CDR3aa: CASSSRSRGPYEQYF

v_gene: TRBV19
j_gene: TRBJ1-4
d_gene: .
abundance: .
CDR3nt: TGTGCCAGTAGGTCCCAGGGGAATGGAAAACTGTTTTTT
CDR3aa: CASRSQGNGKLFF

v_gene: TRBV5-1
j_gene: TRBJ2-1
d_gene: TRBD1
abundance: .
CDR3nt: TGCGCCAGCAGCTCCCGGACAGGGGTCGATGAGCAGTTCTTC
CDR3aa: CASSSRTGVDEQFF

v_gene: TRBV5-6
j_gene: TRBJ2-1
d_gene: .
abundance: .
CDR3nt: TGTGCCAGCAGCTGGGACTGGTCCTACAATGAGCAGTTCTTC
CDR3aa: CASSWDWSYNEQFF

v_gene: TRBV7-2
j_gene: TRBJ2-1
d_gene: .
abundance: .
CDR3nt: TGTGCCAGCAGCTTTGTAGGTTCGCGGGCGAGCTCCTACAATGAGCAGTTCTTC
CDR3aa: CASSFVGSRASSYNEQFF

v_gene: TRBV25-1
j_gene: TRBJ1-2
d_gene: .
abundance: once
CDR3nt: TGTGCCAGCAGTGAATCCGGGACGGTGAACTATGGCTACACCTTC
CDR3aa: CASSESGTVNYGYTF

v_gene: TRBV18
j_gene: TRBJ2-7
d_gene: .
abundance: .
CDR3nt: TGTGCCAGCTCACCGGGTTCAGGGGGGTACGAGCAGTACTTC
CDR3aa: CASSPGSGGYEQYF

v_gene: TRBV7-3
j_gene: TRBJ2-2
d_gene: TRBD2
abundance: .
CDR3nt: TGTGCCAGCAGCTTAGGGACTAGCGGGAGTACCGGGGAGCTGTTTTTT
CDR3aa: CASSLGTSGSTGELFF